This section outlines one T cell receptor beta chain sequence together with its context. Profiling relied on immunoSEQ multiplex PCR, and the TCRdb table lists in-frame clones only, not all of them. The sample has under 85,000 clones, 65% to 80% seen once. Losses at the gene ends were 0 bases for V and 6 bases for J; bases not matched to a gene: 4. This CDR3 region has 15 residues. CDR1 and CDR2 from the germline V gene are KGHDR and SFDVKD. The data derive from a study of blood T cell repertoires in COVID-19. Sequenced sample: peripheral blood. The rearrangement joins TRBV24-1 to TRBJ1-2; TRBD1 matches 9 bases. The receptor was derived from a woman of 80 years or more with active or convalescent COVID-19. DNA for the CDR3: TGTGCCACCAGTGATTTGGGACAGGGGAGAGATGGCTACACCTTC. As protein: CATSDLGQGRDGYTF.